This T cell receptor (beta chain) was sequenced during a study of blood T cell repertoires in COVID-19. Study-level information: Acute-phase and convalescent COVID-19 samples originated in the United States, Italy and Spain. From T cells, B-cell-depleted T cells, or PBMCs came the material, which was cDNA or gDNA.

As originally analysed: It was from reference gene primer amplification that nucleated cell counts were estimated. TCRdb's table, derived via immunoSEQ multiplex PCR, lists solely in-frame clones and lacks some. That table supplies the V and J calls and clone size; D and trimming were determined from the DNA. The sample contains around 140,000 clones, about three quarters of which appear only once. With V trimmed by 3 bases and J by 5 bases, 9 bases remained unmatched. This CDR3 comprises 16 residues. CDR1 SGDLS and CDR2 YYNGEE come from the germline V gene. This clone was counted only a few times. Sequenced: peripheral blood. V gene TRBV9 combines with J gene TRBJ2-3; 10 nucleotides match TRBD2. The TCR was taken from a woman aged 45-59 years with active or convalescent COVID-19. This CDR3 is CASSAASGGALDTQYF. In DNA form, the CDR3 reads TGTGCCAGCAGCGCGGCCAGCGGGGGGGCCCTAGATACGCAGTATTTT.